One T cell receptor (beta chain) is described in this entry. TCRdb re-derived calls from the 5' RACE reads in MiXCR, one entry per CDR3 protein. The table lists about 76,000 distinct CDR3 sequences, roughly 12% of them singletons. The data stem from a study of early T cells in non-severe SARS-CoV-2 infection. Germline V gene sequence: CDR1 MNHEY, CDR2 SVGAGI. The V end lost 2 bases, the J end lost 7 bases, and 14 bases lay between the germline ends. The CDR3 is 14 amino acids. The chain carries TRBV6-5 and TRBJ1-1, with D maybe TRBD1 (5 bases). The sequenced sample was whole blood. The TCR originated in an adult who was a healthcare worker with PCR-confirmed SARS-CoV-2 infection or an uninfected control (not recorded which). Written as DNA, the CDR3 is TGTGCCAGCAGTTACGGCAGGGAAAGAGTTGAAGCTTTCTTT. Amino acids: CASSYGRERVEAFF.